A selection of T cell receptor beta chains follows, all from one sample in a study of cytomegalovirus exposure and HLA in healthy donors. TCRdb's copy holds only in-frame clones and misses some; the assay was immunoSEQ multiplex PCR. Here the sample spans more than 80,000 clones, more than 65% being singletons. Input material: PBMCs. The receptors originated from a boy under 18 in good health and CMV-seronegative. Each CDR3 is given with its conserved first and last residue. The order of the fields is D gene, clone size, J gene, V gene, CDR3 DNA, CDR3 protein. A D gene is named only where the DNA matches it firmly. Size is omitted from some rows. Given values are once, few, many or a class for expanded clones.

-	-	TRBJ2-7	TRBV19	TGTGCCAGTAGTATACCCCCGGCCGGGGAGCAGTACTTC	CASSIPPAGEQYF
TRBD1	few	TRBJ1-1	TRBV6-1	TGTGCCAGCGATAAGGGACAGGGATACACTGAAGCTTTCTTT	CASDKGQGYTEAFF
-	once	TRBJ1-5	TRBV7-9	TGTGCCAGCAGCCTCGAGGGGGATCAGCCCCAGCATTTT	CASSLEGDQPQHF
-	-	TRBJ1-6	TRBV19	TGTGCCAGTAGCAGGTATAATTCACCCCTCCACTTT	CASSRYNSPLHF
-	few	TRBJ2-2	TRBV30	TGTGCCTGGAGTGTACGGACAGCCAACACCGGGGAGCTGTTTTTT	CAWSVRTANTGELFF
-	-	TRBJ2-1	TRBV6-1	TGTGCCAGCAGCGAAAGGCGGATACCTCAGGATGGAGGGGTTTTGAACAATGAGCAGTTCTTC	CASSERRIPQDGGVLNNEQFF
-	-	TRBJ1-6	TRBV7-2	TGTGCCAGCAGCTCCGGCGGCAGTCCACCCCTCCACTTT	CASSSGGSPPLHF
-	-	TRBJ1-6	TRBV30	TGTGCCCATCGACAGGAGGATTCACCCCTCCACTTT	CAHRQEDSPLHF
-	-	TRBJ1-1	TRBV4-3	TGCGCCAGCAGCCAAGGCCGACAGGTATTGAACACTGAAGCTTTCTTT	CASSQGRQVLNTEAFF
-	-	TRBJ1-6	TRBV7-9	TGTGCCAGCAGCTCAGCGGCCAGGGTAAGGTCACCCCTCCACTTT	CASSSAARVRSPLHF
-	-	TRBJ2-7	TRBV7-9	TGTGCCAGCAGCCCGGCGGGCGGTGGGAGGTACGAGCAGTACTTC	CASSPAGGGRYEQYF
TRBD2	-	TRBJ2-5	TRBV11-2	TGTGCCAGCAGCTTGCTGAGCGGGGGTCTGACCCAGTACTTC	CASSLLSGGLTQYF
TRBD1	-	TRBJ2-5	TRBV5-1	TGCGCCAGCAGCTACCGGGACAGCCAAGAGACCCAGTACTTC	CASSYRDSQETQYF
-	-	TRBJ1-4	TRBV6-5	TGTGCCAGCAGACAACTACTCGGTGAAAAACTGTTTTTT	CASRQLLGEKLFF
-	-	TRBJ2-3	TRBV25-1	TGTGCCAGCATTACCCCGGGATTTAACACAGATACGCAGTATTTT	CASITPGFNTDTQYF
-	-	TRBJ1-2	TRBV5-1	TGCGCCAGCAGCTTGGAAGAGGGACTCTACTATGGCTACACCTTC	CASSLEEGLYYGYTF
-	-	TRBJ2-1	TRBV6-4	TGTGCCAACAACGCGGGGCCCTACAATGAGCAGTTCTTC	CANNAGPYNEQFF
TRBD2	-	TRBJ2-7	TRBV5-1	TGCGCCAGCAGCTCGACCGGACTAGCGGGAGTCGAGCAGTACTTC	CASSSTGLAGVEQYF
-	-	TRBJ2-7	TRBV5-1	TGCGCCAGCAGCCGGGACTCCTACGAGCAGTACTTC	CASSRDSYEQYF
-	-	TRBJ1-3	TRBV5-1	TGCGCCAGCAGCTTGCACTCTGGAAACACCATATATTTT	CASSLHSGNTIYF